This T cell receptor (beta chain) was identified in a study of technical replicates of blood from a few donors. The V and J ends lost 4 bases and 8 bases, in that order; junction bases with no gene match: 7. CDR3 length: 13 amino acids. Germline V gene lookup returns CDR1 MNHNY and CDR2 SVGAGI (reference sequence). Assay: immunoSEQ multiplex PCR; the TCRdb copy retains only in-frame clones and omits some. Of 85,000 to 100,000 clones listed, approximately 94% are singletons. The TCR comes from a human donor in good health. V gene TRBV6-6 combines with J gene TRBJ1-2; 7 nucleotides match TRBD1. Input material: T cells isolated from PBMCs. The CDR3 loop reads CASSSQGVEGYTF. CDR3 nucleotides: TGTGCCAGCAGTTCCCAGGGGGTGGAAGGCTACACCTTC.